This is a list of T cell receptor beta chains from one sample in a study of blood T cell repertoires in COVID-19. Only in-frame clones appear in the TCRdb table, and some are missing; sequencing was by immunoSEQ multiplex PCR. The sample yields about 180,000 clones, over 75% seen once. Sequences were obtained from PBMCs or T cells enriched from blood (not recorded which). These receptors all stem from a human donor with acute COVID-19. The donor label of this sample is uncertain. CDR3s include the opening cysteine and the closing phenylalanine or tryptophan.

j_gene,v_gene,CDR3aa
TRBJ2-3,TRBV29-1,CSVLTIPTDTQYF
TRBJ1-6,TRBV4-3,CASSQVGQGGSPLHF
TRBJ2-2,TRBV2,CASRGFSTGELFF
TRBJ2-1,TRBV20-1,CSARFFNEQFF
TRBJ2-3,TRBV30,CAWRTSGGTDTQYF
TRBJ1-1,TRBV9,CASRGGDIGTEAFF
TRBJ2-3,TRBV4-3,CASSQDPAGTDTQYF
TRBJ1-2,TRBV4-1,CASSLHRDSVGCTF
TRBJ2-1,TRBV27,CASSPPRLAGYNEQFF
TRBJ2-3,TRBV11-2,CASSLVSGSTDTQYF
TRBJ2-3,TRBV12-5,CASGTSGLTDTQYF
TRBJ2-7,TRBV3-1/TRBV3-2,CASSQGPGFGQYF
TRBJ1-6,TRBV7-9,CASSPSGGLGSPLHF
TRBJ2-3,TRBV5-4,CASSLDSSRDTQYF
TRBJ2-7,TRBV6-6,CASSPGLASGNFYEQYF
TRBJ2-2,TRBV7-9,CASSPQGAWELFF
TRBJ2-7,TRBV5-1,CASSLYPGDRFSYEQYF
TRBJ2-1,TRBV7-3,CASSSPGTSYLYEQFF
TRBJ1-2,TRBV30,CAWSNRQGRYGYTF
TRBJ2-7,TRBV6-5,CASRESGVSYEQYF
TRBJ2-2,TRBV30,CAWTANTGELFF
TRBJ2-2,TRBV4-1,CASSQDGGRPGELFF
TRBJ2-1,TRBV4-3,CASSRRSWRGGEGEQFF
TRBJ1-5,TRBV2,CASSSTDGGPQHF
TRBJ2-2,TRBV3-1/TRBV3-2,CASSPGQPNTGELFF
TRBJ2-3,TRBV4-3,CASSQDTGQGVWGTDTQYF
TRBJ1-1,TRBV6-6,CASSYMSWQGVEAFF
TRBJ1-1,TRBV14,CASRARGSTEAFF
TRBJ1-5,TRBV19,CASSITSGSNQPQHF
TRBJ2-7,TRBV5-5,CASSSWGGGEQYF
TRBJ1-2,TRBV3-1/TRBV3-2,CASSQAGRGDYGYTF
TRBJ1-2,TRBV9,CASSVGRSQDHDGYTF
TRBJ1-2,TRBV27,CASSLGGLAYGYTF
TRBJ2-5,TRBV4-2,CASSQGGQAQYF
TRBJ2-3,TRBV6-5,CASSSGFNTDTQYF
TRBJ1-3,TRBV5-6,CASSLVQGALGNTIYF
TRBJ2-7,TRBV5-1,CASSYSSGGYEQYF
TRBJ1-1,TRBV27,CASSLSKMGGNTEAFF
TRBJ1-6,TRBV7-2,CASSLGGNSPLHF
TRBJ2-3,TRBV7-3,CASSPSVGTVADTQYF
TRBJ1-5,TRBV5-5,CASSPGTGGGYQPQHF